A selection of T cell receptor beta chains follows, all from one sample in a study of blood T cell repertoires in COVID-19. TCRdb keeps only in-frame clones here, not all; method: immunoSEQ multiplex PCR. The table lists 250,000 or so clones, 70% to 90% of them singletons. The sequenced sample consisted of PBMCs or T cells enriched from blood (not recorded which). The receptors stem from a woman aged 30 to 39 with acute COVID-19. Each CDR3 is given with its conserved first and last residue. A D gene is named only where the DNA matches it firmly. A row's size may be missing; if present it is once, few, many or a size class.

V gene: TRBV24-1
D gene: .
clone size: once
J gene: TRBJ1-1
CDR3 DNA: TGTGCCACCAGTCCTAACCAGGCTAAGAACACTGAAGCTTTCTTT
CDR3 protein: CATSPNQAKNTEAFF

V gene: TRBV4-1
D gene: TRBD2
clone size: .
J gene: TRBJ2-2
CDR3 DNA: TGCGCCAGCATGACACAAGCGGGAGACAACACCGGGGAGCTGTTTTTT
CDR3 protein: CASMTQAGDNTGELFF

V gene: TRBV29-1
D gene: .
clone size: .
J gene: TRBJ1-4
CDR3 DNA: TGCAGCGTTGCCGCGATTAATGAAAAACTGTTTTTT
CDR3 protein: CSVAAINEKLFF

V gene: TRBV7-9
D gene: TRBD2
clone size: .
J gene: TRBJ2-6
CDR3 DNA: TGTGCCAGCAGCACGACCGGGAGTCGGGGGGTGGACTCTGGGGCCAACGTCCTGACTTTC
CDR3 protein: CASSTTGSRGVDSGANVLTF

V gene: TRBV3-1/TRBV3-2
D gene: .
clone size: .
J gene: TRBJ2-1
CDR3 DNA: TGTGCCAGCAGCTCATCGGACACCCGGCTGTTCTTC
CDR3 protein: CASSSSDTRLFF

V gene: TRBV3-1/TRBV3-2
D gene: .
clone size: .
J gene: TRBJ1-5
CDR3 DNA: TGTGCCAGCAGCCCCCGACAGGTTGATCAGCCCCAGCATTTT
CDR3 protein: CASSPRQVDQPQHF

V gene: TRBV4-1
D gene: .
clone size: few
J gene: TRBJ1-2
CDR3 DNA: TGCGCCAGCAGCCAAGACGACAGGTCCCACTACACCTTC
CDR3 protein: CASSQDDRSHYTF

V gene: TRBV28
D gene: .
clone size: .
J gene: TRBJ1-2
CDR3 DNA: TGTGCCAGCATTCCGGTGACAGCCCCATCCACTAACTATGGCTACACCTTC
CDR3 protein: CASIPVTAPSTNYGYTF

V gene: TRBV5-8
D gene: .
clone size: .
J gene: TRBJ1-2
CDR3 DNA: TGTGCCAGCAACGACTGGGGCAGGGGCCTGGGAGGCTACACCTTC
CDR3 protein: CASNDWGRGLGGYTF

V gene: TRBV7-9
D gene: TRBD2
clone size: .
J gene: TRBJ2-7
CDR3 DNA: TGTGCCAGCAGCTTTCGCCCGACTAGCAACGAGCAGTACTTC
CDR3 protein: CASSFRPTSNEQYF

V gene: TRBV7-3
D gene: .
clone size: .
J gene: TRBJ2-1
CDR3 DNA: TGTGCCAGCAGCTCAGAGACTGACCCAGGGGTGCCGTTCTTC
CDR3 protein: CASSSETDPGVPFF

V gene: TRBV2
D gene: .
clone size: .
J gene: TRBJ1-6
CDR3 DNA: TGTGCCAGCAGTGACGGGTGGGATAATTCACCCCTCCACTTT
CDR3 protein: CASSDGWDNSPLHF

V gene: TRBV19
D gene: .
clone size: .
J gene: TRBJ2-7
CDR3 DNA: TGTGCCAGTAGTATCATAAAAGCGTCCCACGAGCAGTACTTC
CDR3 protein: CASSIIKASHEQYF

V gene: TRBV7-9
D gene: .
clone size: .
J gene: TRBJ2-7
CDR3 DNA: TGTGCCAGCAGCCCCCAGGGACTTAACTACGAGCAGTACTTC
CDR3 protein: CASSPQGLNYEQYF

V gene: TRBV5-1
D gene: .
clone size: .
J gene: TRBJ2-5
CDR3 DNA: TGCGCCAGCAGCCAGCGAGAGGGCTGGGAAGAGACCCAGTACTTC
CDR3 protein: CASSQREGWEETQYF

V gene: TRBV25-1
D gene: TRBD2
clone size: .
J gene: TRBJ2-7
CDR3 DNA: TGTGCCAGCAGTGCGCGGGAGGCACTCGAGCAGTACTTC
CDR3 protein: CASSAREALEQYF

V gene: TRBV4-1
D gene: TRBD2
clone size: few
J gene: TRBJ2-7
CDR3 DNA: TGCGCCAGCAGCCAACGTAGCGGGAGGAGCTCCTACGAGCAGTACTTC
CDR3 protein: CASSQRSGRSSYEQYF

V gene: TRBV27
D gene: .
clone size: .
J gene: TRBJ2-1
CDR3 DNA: TGTGCCAGCAGTTTACGGACAGCCACCTACAATGAGCAGTTCTTC
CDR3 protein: CASSLRTATYNEQFF

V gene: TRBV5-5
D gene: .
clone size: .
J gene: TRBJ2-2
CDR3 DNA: TGTGCCAGCAGCTGGGAGATTATGGATAGCACCGGGGAGCTGTTTTTT
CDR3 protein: CASSWEIMDSTGELFF

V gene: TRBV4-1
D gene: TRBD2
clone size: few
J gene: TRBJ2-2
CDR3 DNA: TGCGCCAGCAGCCAGCTCCCGGGACTAGCGGGAGTGTTCACCGGGGAGCTGTTTTTT
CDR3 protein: CASSQLPGLAGVFTGELFF